This T cell receptor (beta chain) was identified in a study of molecular identifiers for immune sequencing clone quantification. Study results and caveats: Over 97% of CMV-specific effector molecules, but under 1% of naive ones, were in clones above 20 copies.

The V end lost 10 bases, the J end lost 0 bases, and 9 bases lay between the germline ends. Per germline, CDR1 MNHNY and CDR2 SVGAGI (reference sequence). CDR3 size: 12 residues. In preparing bulk TCR libraries, previously described methods and listed TCR primers were used. TCRdb fed the PCR reads into MiXCR, producing one record per CDR3 protein. The sample gives approximately 680,000 distinct CDR3 sequences, less than 30% of which show up once; 0.78% is in the top ten. Naive CD8 T cells, phenotype CD8+CD4-CCR7+CD45RA+, were sorted. Concerning this clonotype: Its antigen remains unidentified.

This TCR was recovered from a human donor in good health. Some libraries in this study had Jurkat cell RNA spiked in. The chain couples TRBV6-6 to TRBJ1-1; no firm D call. The sequenced sample consisted of naive CD8+ T cells from blood, with Jurkat cell RNA spiked in. Described subset: FACS-sorted CD8+CD4-CCR7+CD45RA+ naive T cells. The CDR3 is CATSGVNTEAFF. CDR3 sequence (DNA): TGTGCCACCTCTGGAGTGAACACTGAAGCTTTCTTT.